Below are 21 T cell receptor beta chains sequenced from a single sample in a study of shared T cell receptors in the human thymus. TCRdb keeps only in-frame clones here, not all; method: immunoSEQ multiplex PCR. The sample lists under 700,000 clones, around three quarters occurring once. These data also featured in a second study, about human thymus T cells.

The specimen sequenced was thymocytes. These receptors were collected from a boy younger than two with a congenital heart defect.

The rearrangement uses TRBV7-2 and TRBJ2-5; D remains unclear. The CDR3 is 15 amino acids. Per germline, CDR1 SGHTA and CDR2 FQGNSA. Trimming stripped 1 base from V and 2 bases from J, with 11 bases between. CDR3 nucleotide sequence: TGTGCCAGCAGCTTAGATGTCAGGCTTCAAGAGACCCAGTACTTC. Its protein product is CASSLDVRLQETQYF.

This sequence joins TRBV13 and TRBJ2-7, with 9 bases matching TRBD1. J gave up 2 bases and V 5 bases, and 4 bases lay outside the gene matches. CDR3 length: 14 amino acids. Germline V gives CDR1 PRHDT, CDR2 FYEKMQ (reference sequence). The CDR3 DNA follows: TGTGCCAGCAGCCACCGGACAGGGGCCTACGAGCAGTACTTC. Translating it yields CASSHRTGAYEQYF.

The CDR3 DNA follows: TGCGCCAGCAGCCCTAGACAGGGAGAGAGCTATGGCTACACCTTC. Its translation is CASSPRQGESYGYTF. J is TRBJ1-2 and V is TRBV4-3; TRBD1 matches 7 bases. The germline gives CDR1 LGHNA, CDR2 YSLEER. The CDR3 spans 15 residues. The V gene end was trimmed by 4 bases and the J gene end by 4 bases; junction bases not matched to a gene: 9.

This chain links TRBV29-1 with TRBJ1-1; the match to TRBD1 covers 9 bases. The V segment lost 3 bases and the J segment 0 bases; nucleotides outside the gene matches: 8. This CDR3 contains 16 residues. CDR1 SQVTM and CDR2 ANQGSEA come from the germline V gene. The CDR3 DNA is TGCAGCGTTGACGCGGACAGGGGAGGGGTGAACACTGAAGCTTTCTTT. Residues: CSVDADRGGVNTEAFF.

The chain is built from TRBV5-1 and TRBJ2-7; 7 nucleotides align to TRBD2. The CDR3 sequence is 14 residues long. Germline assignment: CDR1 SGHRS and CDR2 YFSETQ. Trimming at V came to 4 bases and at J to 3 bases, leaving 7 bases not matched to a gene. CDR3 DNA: TGCGCCAGCAGCCCCCTTCGGGGGGACTACGAGCAGTACTTC. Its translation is CASSPLRGDYEQYF.

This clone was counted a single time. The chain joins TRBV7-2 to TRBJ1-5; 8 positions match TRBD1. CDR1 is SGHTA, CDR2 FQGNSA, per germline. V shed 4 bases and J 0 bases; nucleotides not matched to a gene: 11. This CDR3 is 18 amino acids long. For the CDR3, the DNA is TGTGCCAGCAGCTCCGATGCCCAGGGGGCGAATAGCAATCAGCCCCAGCATTTT. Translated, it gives CASSSDAQGANSNQPQHF.

The CDR3 DNA reads as TGTGCCAGCAGCCCCAGGGTAGGGGCGGATCAGCCCCAGCATTTT. Translated: CASSPRVGADQPQHF. The chain carries TRBV7-2 and TRBJ1-5; D perhaps matches TRBD1 (5 bases). There are 15 residues in the CDR3. Per the germline V gene, CDR1 is SGHTA and CDR2 is FQGNSA. V lost 5 bases, J lost 5 bases, and 16 bases lay in between.

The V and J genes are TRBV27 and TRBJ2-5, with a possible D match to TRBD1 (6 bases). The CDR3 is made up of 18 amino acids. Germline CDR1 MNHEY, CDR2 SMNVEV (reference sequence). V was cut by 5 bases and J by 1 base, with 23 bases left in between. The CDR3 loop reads CASSPRDGKGGPQETQYF. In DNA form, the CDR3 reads TGTGCCAGCAGTCCCCGGGACGGGAAAGGGGGACCCCAAGAGACCCAGTACTTC.

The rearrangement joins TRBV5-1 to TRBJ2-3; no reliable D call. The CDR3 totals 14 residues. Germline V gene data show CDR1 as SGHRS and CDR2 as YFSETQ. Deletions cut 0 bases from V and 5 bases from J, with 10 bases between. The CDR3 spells CASSLAPSGDTQYF. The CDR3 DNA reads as TGCGCCAGCAGCTTGGCACCCTCGGGAGATACGCAGTATTTT.

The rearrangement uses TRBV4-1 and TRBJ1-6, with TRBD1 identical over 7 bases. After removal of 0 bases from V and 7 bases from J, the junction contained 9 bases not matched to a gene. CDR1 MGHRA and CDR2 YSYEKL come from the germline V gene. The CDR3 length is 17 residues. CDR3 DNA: TGCGCCAGCAGCCAAGATCTCCTGACAGGGCGAAATTCACCCCTCCACTTT. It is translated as CASSQDLLTGRNSPLHF.

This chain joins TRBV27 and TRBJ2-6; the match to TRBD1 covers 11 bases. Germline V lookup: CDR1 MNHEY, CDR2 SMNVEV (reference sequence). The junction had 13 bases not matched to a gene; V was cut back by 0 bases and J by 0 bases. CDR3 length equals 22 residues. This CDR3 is CASSLSSRRSGQGDSGANVLTF. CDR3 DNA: TGTGCCAGCAGTTTATCGTCTAGGAGGTCGGGACAGGGGGACTCTGGGGCCAACGTCCTGACTTTC.

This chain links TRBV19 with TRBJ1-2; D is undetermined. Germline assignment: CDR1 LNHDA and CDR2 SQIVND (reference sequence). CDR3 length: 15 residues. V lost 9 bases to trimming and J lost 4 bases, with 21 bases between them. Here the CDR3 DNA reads TGTGCCAGCCGAGAAGGAGCCACCAATCTCTATGGCTACACCTTC. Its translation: CASREGATNLYGYTF. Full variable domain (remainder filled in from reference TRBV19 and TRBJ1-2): DGGITQSPKYLFRKEGQNVTLSCEQNLNHDAMYWYRQDPGQGLRLIYYSQIVNDFQKGDIAEGYSVSREKKESFPLTVTSAQKNPTAFYLCASREGATNLYGYTFGSGTRLTVV.

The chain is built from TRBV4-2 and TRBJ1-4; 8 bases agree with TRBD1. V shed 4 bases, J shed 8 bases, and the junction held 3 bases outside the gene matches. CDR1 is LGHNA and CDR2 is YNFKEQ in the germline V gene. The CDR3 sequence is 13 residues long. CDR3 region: CASSRQGREKLFF. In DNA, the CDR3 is TGTGCCAGCAGCCGACAGGGGCGCGAAAAACTGTTTTTT.

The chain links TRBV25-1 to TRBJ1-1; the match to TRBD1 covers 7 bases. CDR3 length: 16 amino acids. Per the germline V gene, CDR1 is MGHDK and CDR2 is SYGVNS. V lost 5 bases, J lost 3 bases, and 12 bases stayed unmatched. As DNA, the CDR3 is TGTGCCAGCAGTCCGCCCGGTACAGGGGAGTACACTGAAGCTTTCTTT. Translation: CASSPPGTGEYTEAFF.

CDR3 protein: CASSPGQAISSYEQYF. In nucleotides, the CDR3 is TGTGCCAGCAGCCCCGGACAGGCGATCTCCTCCTACGAGCAGTACTTC. The chain joins TRBV5-6 to TRBJ2-7, with 7 bases fitting TRBD1. Germline V gene data show CDR1 as SGHDT and CDR2 as YYEEEE. This CDR3 is 16 amino acids long. V lost 4 bases to trimming and J lost 0 bases; unmatched junction nucleotides: 10.

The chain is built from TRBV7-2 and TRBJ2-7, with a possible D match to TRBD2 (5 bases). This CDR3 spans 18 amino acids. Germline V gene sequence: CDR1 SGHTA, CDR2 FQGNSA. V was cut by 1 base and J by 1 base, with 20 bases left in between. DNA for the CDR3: TGTGCCAGCAGCTTAGAAGGGCGGGTCCTTCGGACTTCCTACGAGCAGTACTTC. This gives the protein CASSLEGRVLRTSYEQYF.

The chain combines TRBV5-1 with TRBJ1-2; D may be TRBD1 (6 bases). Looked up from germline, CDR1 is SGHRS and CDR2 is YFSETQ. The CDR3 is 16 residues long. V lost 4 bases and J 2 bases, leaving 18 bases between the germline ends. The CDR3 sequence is CASSPGRQAKNYGYTF. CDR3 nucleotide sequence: TGCGCCAGCAGCCCCGGTAGACAGGCGAAAAACTATGGCTACACCTTC. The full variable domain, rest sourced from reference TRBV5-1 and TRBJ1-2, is KAGVTQTPRYLIKTRGQQVTLSCSPISGHRSVSWYQQTPGQGLQFLFEYFSETQRNKGNFPGRFSGRQFSNSRSEMNVSTLELGDSALYLCASSPGRQAKNYGYTFGSGTRLTVV.

CDR3 residues: CASSTPTGGSSGNTIYF. CDR3 coding DNA: TGTGCCAGCAGCACCCCCACAGGGGGAAGCTCTGGAAACACCATATATTTT. The chain recombines TRBV13 with TRBJ1-3; 8 nucleotides line up with TRBD1. The CDR3 totals 17 residues. In germline, CDR1 is PRHDT, CDR2 FYEKMQ (reference sequence). The V segment lost 5 bases and the J segment 0 bases; nucleotides outside the gene matches: 9.

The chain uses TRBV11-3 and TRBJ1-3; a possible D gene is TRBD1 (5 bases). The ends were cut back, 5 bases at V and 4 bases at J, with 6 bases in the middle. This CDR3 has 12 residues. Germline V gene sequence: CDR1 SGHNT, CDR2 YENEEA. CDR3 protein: CASSRQGNTIYF. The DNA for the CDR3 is TGTGCCAGCAGCAGACAGGGAAACACCATATATTTT.

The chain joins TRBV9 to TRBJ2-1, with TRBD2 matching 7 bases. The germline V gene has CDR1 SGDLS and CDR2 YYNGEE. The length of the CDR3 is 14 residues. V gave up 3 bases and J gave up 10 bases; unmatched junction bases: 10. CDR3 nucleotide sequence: TGTGCCAGCAGCGCCAAAGGGGAGGGCTGCGAGCAGTTCTTC. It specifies CASSAKGEGCEQFF. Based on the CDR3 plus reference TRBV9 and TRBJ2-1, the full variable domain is DSGVTQTPKHLITATGQRVTLRCSPRSGDLSVYWYQQSLDQGLQFLIQYYNGEERAKGNILERFSAQQFPDLHSELNLSSLELGDSALYFCASSAKGEGCEQFFGPGTRLTVL.

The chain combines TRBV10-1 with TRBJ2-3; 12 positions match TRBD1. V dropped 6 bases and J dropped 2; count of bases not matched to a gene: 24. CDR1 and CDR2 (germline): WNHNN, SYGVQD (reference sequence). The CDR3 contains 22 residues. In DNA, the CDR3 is TGCGCCAGCAGCGCGAACCAACCCCGGGACAGGGGGCATTCAATCCTCACAGATACGCAGTATTTT. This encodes CASSANQPRDRGHSILTDTQYF.